These 4 T cell receptor beta chains came from one sample sequenced in a study of cytomegalovirus exposure and HLA in healthy donors. PCR primers comprised 60 Vbeta and 13 Jbeta primers. Sequencing was performed with immunoSEQ multiplex PCR; in TCRdb, only in-frame clones are kept and a portion is missing. The sample carries some 120,000 clones, 77% recorded once. Sequencing used PBMCs. These receptors originate from a man aged 35 to 55 in good health and CMV-seropositive.

The chain recombines TRBV30 with TRBJ1-4; TRBD1 matches 8 bases. The CDR3 loop spans 14 amino acids. The germline V gene has CDR1 GTSNPN and CDR2 SVGIG (reference sequence). The junction had 9 bases not matched to a gene; V was cut back by 4 bases and J by 8 bases. CDR3 in amino acids: CAWTPQGAWEKLFF. CDR3 nucleotides: TGTGCCTGGACCCCCCAGGGGGCATGGGAAAAACTGTTTTTT. Complete variable domain (other parts from reference TRBV30 and TRBJ1-4): SQTIHQWPATLVQPVGSPLSLECTVEGTSNPNLYWYRQAAGRGLQLLFYSVGIGQISSEVPQNLSASRPQDRQFILSSKKLLLSDSGFYLCAWTPQGAWEKLFFGSGTQLSVL.

V gene TRBV18 combines with J gene TRBJ2-6; TRBD1 is a possible D gene (6 bases). Germline V lookup: CDR1 KGHSH, CDR2 LQKENI. The CDR3 consists of 18 residues. V was shortened by 5 bases and J by 0 bases, with 17 bases between the two germline ends. CDR3 coding DNA: TGTGCCAGCTCAGCTAGACAGGATCCGGGCTCTGGGGCCAACGTCCTGACTTTC. Translated: CASSARQDPGSGANVLTF.

This clone has a handful of counts. The chain carries TRBV5-1 and TRBJ2-7; 7 bases are a match to TRBD2. The CDR3 is 17 amino acids. With V trimmed by 2 bases and J by 0 bases, 11 bases remained unmatched. Germline V gene lookup returns CDR1 SGHRS and CDR2 YFSETQ. The CDR3 region is CASSFRPPAGDSYEQYF. The CDR3 DNA reads as TGCGCCAGCAGCTTCCGGCCCCCTGCGGGAGACTCCTACGAGCAGTACTTC.

The chain joins TRBV5-1 to TRBJ2-1, with 11 positions matching TRBD1. Germline V gene sequence: CDR1 SGHRS, CDR2 YFSETQ. The V segment lost 4 bases and the J segment 3 bases; nucleotides outside the gene matches: 3. The CDR3 loop spans 15 amino acids. DNA of the CDR3: TGCGCCAGCAGCCCGGGGACAGGGGGCTACAATGAGCAGTTCTTC. Translation: CASSPGTGGYNEQFF.